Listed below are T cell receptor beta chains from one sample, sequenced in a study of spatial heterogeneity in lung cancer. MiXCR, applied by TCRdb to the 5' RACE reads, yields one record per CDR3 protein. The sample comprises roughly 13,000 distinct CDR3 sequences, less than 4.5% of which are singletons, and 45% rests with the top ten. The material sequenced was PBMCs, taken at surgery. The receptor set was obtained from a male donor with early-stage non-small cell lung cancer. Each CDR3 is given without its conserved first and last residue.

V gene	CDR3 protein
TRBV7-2	ASSPQQSNEKLF
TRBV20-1	SAPGGLSFGEQY
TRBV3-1	ASSQGRPDGYT
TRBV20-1	SARDGRGFWETQY
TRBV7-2	ASSFLAGGLPGELF
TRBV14	ASSASRGEQF
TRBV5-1	ASSFFGQGASDEQY
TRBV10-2	ASTGLANTGELF
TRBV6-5	AIGTRNTEAF
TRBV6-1	ASKPPLEAGVTGANVLT
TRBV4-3	ASSQGRGWVGELF
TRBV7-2	ASSVNPDTIY
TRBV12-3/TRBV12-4	ASRPTGGSYEQY
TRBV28	ASGNQPQH
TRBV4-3	ASSQAGDGPKNIQY